This T cell receptor (beta chain) appears in the sequencing data of a study of blood T cells in healthy people across ages. Findings and caveats of the study: The CMV status of each donor remained undetermined, and this could have confounded shifts in expanded clonotypes.

Alongside a J-beta primer mix, a sample-barcoded 5' primer served in a second PCR lasting roughly 7 to 11 cycles. Each CDR3 protein is one row after TCRdb ran MiXCR on the 5' RACE reads. The sample lists around 2 million distinct CDR3 sequences; 39% were seen once. On this clonotype itself: The antigen is undetermined.

This CDR3 contains 12 residues. Trimming removed 4 bases from V and 15 bases from J, with 16 bases in between. The V gene's germline CDR1 is SGHAT and CDR2 FQNNGV. The gene calls are TRBV11-2 and TRBJ2-1; unclear D gene. The origin of this receptor is a human donor in good health. The sample comprised blood. CDR3 nucleotides: TGTGCCAGCAGCTACCTAGGACCTGTCCCGTTCTTC. It yields the protein CASSYLGPVPFF.